The sequence of this T cell receptor beta chain was determined in a study of T-cell reconstitution after alpha-beta-depleted transplantation in children. CDR3 length: 16 residues. Germline assignment: CDR1 SGHTA and CDR2 FQGNSA. With V trimmed by 0 bases and J by 4 bases, 5 bases remained unmatched. This clonotype occurred many times. Researchers prepared the TCRbeta library using unique molecular identifiers, the study reports. TCRdb re-derived calls from the PCR reads in MiXCR, one entry per CDR3 protein. The table records about 600,000 distinct CDR3 sequences, over 9.5% of them present only once. This chain uses TRBV7-2 with TRBJ2-2, with TRBD2 matching over 7 bases. The sequence derives from a human donor who donated a stem cell graft to a child with acute myeloid leukemia. The source material was PBMCs from the stem cell graft donor, sampled from the stem cell graft. The CDR3 loop is CASSLARLAITGELFF. The CDR3, as DNA: TGTGCCAGCAGCTTAGCCAGACTAGCAATCACCGGGGAGCTGTTTTTT.